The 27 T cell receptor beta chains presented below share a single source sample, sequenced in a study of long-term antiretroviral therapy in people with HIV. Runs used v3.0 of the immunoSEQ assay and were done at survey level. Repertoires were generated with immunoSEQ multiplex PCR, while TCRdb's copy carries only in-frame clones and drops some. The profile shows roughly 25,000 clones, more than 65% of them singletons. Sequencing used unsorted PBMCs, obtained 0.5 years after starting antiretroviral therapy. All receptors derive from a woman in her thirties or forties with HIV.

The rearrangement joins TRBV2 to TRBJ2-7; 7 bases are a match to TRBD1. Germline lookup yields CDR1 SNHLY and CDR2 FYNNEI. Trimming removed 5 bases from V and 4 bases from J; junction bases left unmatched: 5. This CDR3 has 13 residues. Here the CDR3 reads CASSPEQGYEQYF. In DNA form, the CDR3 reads TGTGCCAGCAGTCCGGAACAGGGGTACGAGCAGTACTTC. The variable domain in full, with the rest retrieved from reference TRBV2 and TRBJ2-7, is EPEVTQTPSHQVTQMGQEVILRCVPISNHLYFYWYRQILGQKVEFLVSFYNNEISEKSEIFDDQFSVERPDGSNFTLKIRSTKLEDSAMYFCASSPEQGYEQYFGPGTRLTVT.

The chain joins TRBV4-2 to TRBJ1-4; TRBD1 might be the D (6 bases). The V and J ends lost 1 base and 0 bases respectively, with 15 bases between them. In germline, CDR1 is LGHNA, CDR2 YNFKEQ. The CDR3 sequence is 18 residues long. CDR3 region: CASSQVGTRGATNEKLFF. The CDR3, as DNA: TGTGCCAGCAGCCAAGTCGGTACCAGGGGAGCAACTAATGAAAAACTGTTTTTT.

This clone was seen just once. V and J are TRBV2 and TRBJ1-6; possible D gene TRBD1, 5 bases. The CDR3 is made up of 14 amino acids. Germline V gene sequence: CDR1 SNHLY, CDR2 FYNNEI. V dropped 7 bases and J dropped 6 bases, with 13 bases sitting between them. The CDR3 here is CASNTDSANSPLHF. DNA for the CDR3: TGTGCCAGCAACACTGACAGCGCTAATTCACCCCTCCACTTT.

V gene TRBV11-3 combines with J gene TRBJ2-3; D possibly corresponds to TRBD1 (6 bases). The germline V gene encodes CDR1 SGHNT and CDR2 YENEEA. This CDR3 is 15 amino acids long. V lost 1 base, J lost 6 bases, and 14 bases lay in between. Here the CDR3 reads CASSLGRGVPDTQYF. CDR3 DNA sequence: TGTGCCAGCAGCTTAGGCAGGGGCGTACCGGATACGCAGTATTTT.

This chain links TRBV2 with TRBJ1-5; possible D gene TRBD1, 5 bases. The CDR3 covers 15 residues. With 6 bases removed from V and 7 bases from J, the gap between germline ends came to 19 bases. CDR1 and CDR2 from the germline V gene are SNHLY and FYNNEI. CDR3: CASRPLGAASQPQHF. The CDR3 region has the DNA TGTGCCAGCAGGCCCCTCGGGGCCGCCAGCCAGCCCCAGCATTTT.

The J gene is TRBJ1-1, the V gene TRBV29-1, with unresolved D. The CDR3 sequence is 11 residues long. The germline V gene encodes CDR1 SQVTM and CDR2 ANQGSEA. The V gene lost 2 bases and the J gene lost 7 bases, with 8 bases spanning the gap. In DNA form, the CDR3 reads TGCAGCGTTGAACCCACCAATGAAGCTTTCTTT. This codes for CSVEPTNEAFF.

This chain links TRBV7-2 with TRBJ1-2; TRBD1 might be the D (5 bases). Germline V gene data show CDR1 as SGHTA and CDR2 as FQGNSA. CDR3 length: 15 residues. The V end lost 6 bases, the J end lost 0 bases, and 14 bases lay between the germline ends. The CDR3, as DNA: TGTGCCAGCAGGGGGGACTGGGGATCTAACTATGGCTACACCTTC. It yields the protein CASRGDWGSNYGYTF.

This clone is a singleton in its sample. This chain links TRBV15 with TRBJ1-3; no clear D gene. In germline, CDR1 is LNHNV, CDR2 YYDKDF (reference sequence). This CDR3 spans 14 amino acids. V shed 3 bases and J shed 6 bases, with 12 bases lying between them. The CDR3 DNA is TGTGCCACCAGCAGCTACGTCCGGGAAAACACCATATATTTT. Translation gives CATSSYVRENTIYF. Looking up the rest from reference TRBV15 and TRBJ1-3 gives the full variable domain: DAMVIQNPRYQVTQFGKPVTLSCSQTLNHNVMYWYQQKSSQAPKLLFHYYDKDFNNEADTPDNFQSRRPNTSFCFLDIRSPGLGDTAMYLCATSSYVRENTIYFGEGSWLTVV.

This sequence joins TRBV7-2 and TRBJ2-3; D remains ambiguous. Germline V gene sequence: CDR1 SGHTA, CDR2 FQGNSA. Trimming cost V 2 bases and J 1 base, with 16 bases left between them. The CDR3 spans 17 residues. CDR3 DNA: TGTGCCAGCAGCTTAAAGCCCCGGAAGAATCGCACAGATACGCAGTATTTT. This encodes CASSLKPRKNRTDTQYF.

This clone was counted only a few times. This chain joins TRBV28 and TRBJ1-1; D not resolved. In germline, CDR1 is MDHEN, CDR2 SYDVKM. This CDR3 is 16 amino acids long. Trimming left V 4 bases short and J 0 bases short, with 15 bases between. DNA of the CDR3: TGTGCCAGCAGTTCCCTCGACAAATCCATGAACACTGAAGCTTTCTTT. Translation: CASSSLDKSMNTEAFF.

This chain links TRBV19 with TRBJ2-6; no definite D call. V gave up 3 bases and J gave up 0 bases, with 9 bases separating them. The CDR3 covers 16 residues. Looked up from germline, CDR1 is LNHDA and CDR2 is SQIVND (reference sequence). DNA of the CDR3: TGTGCCAGTAGTATTGGCTTTACCTCTGGGGCCAACGTCCTGACTTTC. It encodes CASSIGFTSGANVLTF.

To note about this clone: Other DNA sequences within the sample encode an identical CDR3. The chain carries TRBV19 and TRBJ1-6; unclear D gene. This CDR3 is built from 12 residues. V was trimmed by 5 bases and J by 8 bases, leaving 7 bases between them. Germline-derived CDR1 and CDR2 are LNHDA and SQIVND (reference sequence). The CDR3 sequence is CASSDGDSPLHF. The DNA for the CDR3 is TGTGCCAGTAGTGATGGGGATTCACCCCTCCACTTT.

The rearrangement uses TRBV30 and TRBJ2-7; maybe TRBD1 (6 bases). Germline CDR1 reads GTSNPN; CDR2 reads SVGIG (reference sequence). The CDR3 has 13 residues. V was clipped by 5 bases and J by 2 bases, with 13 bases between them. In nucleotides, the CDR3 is TGTGCCTGGGACCGGGACATTACCTACGAGCAGTACTTC. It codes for CAWDRDITYEQYF.

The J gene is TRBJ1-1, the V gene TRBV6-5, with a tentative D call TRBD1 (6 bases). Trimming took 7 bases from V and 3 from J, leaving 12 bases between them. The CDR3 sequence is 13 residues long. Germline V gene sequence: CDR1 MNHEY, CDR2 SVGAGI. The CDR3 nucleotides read TGTGCCAGCACCACAGGGCGGGACACTGAAGCTTTCTTT. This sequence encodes CASTTGRDTEAFF.

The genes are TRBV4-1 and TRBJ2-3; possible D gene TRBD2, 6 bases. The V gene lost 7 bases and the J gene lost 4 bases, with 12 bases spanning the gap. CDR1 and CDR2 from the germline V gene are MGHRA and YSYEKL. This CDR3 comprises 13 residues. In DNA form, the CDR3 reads TGCGCCAGCACGGGAGACAACTCAGATACGCAGTATTTT. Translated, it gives CASTGDNSDTQYF.

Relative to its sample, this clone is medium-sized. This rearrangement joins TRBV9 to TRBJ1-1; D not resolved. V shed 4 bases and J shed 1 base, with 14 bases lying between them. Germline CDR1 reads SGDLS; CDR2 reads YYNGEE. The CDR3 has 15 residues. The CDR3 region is CASSLRGNENTEAFF. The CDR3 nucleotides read TGTGCCAGCAGCCTGAGAGGGAATGAGAACACTGAAGCTTTCTTT.

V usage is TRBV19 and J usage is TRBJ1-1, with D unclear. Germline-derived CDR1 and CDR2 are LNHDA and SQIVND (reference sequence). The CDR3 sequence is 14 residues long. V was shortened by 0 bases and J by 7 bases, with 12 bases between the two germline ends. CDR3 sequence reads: CASSIDPGPVEAFF. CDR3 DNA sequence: TGTGCCAGTAGTATAGATCCTGGGCCCGTTGAAGCTTTCTTT.

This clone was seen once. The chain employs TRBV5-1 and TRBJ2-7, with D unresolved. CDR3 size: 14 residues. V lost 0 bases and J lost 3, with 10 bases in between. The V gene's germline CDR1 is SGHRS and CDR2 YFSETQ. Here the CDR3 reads CASSLEGFGYEQYF. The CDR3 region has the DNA TGCGCCAGCAGCTTGGAAGGGTTCGGCTACGAGCAGTACTTC. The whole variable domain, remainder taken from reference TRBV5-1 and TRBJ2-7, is KAGVTQTPRYLIKTRGQQVTLSCSPISGHRSVSWYQQTPGQGLQFLFEYFSETQRNKGNFPGRFSGRQFSNSRSEMNVSTLELGDSALYLCASSLEGFGYEQYFGPGTRLTVT.

DNA of the CDR3: TGCAGCGTCCAGGACAGGGGGGGGACCAACGTCCTGACTTTC. Protein product: CSVQDRGGTNVLTF. The chain employs TRBV29-1 and TRBJ2-6, with TRBD1 matching over 10 bases. There are 14 residues in the CDR3. Trimming at V came to 6 bases and at J to 8 bases, leaving 7 bases not matched to a gene. Germline V CDR1 and CDR2: SQVTM, ANQGSEA.

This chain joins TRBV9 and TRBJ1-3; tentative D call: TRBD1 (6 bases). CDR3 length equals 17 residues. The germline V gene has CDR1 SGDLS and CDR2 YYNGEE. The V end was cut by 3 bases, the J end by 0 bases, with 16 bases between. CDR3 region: CASSGPTGLFSGNTIYF. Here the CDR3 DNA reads TGTGCCAGCAGCGGACCGACAGGCCTCTTCTCTGGAAACACCATATATTTT.

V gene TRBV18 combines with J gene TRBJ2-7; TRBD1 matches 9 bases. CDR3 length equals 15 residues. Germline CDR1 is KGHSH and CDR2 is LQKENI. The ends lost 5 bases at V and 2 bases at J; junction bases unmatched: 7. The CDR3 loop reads CASSRQQGAAYEQYF. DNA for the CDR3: TGTGCCAGCTCAAGGCAACAGGGGGCCGCCTACGAGCAGTACTTC.

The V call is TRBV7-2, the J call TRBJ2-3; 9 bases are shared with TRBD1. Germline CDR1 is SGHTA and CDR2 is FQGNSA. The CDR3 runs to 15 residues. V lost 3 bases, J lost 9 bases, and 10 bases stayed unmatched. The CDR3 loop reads CASSFTKDRGGTQYF. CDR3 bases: TGTGCCAGCAGCTTCACAAAGGACAGGGGAGGCACGCAGTATTTT.

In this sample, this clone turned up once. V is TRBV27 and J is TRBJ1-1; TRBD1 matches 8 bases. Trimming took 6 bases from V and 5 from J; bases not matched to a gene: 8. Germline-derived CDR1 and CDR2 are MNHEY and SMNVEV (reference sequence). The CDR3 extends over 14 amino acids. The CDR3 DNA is TGTGCCAGCAGACCGGGACAGGTACGGACTGAAGCTTTCTTT. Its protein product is CASRPGQVRTEAFF.

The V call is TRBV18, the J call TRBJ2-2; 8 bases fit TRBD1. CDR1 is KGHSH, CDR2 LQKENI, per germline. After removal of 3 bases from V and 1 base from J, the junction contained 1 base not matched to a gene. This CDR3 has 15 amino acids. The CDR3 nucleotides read TGTGCCAGCTCACCGGACAGGGTGAACACCGGGGAGCTGTTTTTT. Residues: CASSPDRVNTGELFF.

CDR3 protein: CASSPGSVTQYF. CDR3 sequence (DNA): TGTGCCAGCAGCCCTGGTTCTGTCACCCAGTACTTC. This chain connects TRBV28 to TRBJ2-5; D not resolved. Germline V gives CDR1 MDHEN, CDR2 SYDVKM. The CDR3 extends over 12 amino acids. With 6 bases removed from V and 8 bases from J, the gap between germline ends came to 13 bases.

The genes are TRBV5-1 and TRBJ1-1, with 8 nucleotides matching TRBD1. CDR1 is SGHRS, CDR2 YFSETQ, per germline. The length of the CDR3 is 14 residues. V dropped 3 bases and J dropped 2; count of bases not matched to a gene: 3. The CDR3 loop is CASSSTGVNTEAFF. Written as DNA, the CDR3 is TGCGCCAGCAGCTCGACAGGGGTTAACACTGAAGCTTTCTTT.

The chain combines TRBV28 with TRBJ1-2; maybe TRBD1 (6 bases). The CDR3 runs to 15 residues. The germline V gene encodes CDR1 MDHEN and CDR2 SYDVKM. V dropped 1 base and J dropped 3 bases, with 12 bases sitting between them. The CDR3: CASSLYRGADYGYTF. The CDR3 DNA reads TGTGCCAGCAGTTTATATCGGGGGGCAGACTATGGCTACACCTTC.